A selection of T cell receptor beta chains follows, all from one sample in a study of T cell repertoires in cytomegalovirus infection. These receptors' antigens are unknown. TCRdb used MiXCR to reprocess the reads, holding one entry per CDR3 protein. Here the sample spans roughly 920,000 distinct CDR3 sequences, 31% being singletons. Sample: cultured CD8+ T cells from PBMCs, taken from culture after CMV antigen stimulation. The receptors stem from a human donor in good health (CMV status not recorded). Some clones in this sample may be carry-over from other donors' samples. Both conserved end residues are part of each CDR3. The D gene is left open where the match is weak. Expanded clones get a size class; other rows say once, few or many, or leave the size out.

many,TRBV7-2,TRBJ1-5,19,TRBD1,TGTGCCAGCAGCTCTCACCGGGGGACGGGGACAGATTATCGGGAGCCCCAGCATTTT,CASSSHRGTGTDYREPQHF
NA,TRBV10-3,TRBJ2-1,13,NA,TGTGCCATCAGTGAGGCCCCGGGGAATGAGCAGTTCTTC,CAISEAPGNEQFF
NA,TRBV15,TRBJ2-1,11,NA,TGTGCCACCAGCAGAGATGATGAGCAGTTCTTC,CATSRDDEQFF
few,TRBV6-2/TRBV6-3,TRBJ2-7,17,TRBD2,TGTGCCAGCAGTCCCGGGACTAGCGGGGGGTCCCCCTACGAGCAGTACTTC,CASSPGTSGGSPYEQYF
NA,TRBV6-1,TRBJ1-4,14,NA,TGTGCCATCATGTTAGGACGTTCGGGTGAAAAACTGTTTTTT,CAIMLGRSGEKLFF
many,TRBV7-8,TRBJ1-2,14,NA,TGTGCCAGCAGCCCCAAGCGGCATAACTATGGCTACACCTTC,CASSPKRHNYGYTF
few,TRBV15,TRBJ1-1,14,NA,TGTGCCACCAGCAGCAGTGGGGGATACACTGAAGCTTTCTTT,CATSSSGGYTEAFF
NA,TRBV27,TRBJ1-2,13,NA,TGTGCCAGCAGTTTTTCCTCGGGCAATGGCTACACCTTC,CASSFSSGNGYTF
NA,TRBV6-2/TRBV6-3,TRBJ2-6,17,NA,TGTGCCAGCAGTCCCATAAGGGAGAGCTCTGGGGCCAACGTCCTGACTTTC,CASSPIRESSGANVLTF
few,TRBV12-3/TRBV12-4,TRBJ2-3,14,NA,TGTGCCAGCAGTCCTGACTTCAGCACAGATACGCAGTATTTT,CASSPDFSTDTQYF
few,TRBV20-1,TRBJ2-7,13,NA,TGCAGTGCTAGACCGGGACCCAGATACGAGCAGTACTTC,CSARPGPRYEQYF
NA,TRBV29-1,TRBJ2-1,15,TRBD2,TGCAGCGTTGGCTTGGGTAGCGGGGGGGCCGATGAGCAGTTCTTC,CSVGLGSGGADEQFF
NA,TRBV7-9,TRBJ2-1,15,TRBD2,TGTGCCAGCAGCTCCGGGTCTAGCGGCCAATGGGAGCAGTTCTTC,CASSSGSSGQWEQFF
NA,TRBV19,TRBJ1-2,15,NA,TGTGCCAGTAGTATGGCGCGCAGGGCTGGCTATGGCTACACCTTC,CASSMARRAGYGYTF
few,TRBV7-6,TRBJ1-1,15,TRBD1,TGTGCCAGCAGCACGACAGGGGACTCTAACACTGAAGCTTTCTTT,CASSTTGDSNTEAFF
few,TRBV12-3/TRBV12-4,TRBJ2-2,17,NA,TGTGCCAGCAGTTTAGGGGCCGATCTAGGCAGAACCGGGGAGCTGTTTTTT,CASSLGADLGRTGELFF
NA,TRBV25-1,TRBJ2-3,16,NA,TGTGCCAGCATCCCAACGCTAACCTCTCCCACAGATACGCAGTATTTT,CASIPTLTSPTDTQYF
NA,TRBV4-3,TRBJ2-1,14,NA,TGCGCCAGCAGCCCCGAGGTCCTCGTCCATGAGCAGTTCTTC,CASSPEVLVHEQFF
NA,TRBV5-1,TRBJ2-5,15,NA,TGCGCCAGCAGCTTGGTTCGGGATCCTGGCGAGACCCAATACTTC,CASSLVRDPGETQYF
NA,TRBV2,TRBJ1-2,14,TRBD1,TGTGCCAGCATTGGGACAGGGGACAACTATGGCTACACCTTC,CASIGTGDNYGYTF
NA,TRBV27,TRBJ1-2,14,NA,TGTGCCAGCAGTTTTTTGGACAAGAACTATGGCTACACCTTC,CASSFLDKNYGYTF
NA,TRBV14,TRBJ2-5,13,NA,TGTGCCAGCAGCCCCGGGGGGCCTGAGACCCAGTACTTC,CASSPGGPETQYF
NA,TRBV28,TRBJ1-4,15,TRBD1,TGTGCCAGCAGTTTTTCCGGGACAGGGGAAGAAAAACTGTTTTTT,CASSFSGTGEEKLFF
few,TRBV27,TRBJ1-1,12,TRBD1,TGTGCCAGCAGTTTCGCAGGGGGTGAAGCTTTCTTT,CASSFAGGEAFF
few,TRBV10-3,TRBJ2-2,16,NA,TGTGCCATCAGAATCAAGGATCGTACGGACACCGGGGAGCTGTTTTTT,CAIRIKDRTDTGELFF
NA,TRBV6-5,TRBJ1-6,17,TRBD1,TGTGCCAGCAGAGATACGCTTCCTCAGGGGGATCGATCACCCCTCCACTTT,CASRDTLPQGDRSPLHF
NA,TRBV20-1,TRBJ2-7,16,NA,TGCAGTGCTAGAGATCACCAGAAGGGATCCTCCTACGAGCAGTACTTC,CSARDHQKGSSYEQYF
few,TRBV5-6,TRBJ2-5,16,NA,TGTGCCAGCAGCATCCACAGTGCGGGGCCTCAAGAGACCCAGTACTTC,CASSIHSAGPQETQYF
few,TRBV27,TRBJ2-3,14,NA,TGTGCCAGCAGTCCACTCGGGCCCTCGAATACGCAGTATTTT,CASSPLGPSNTQYF